The 5 T cell receptor beta chains below all came from one sample that was sequenced in a study of T cell changes during pregnancy in multiple sclerosis. Clones were sequenced by immunoSEQ multiplex PCR, and TCRdb holds only the in-frame ones, with some missing. The sample carries approximately 34,000 clones, just over 90% recorded once. Sequencing used CD8+ T cells from peripheral blood mononuclear cells, obtained in the first trimester of pregnancy. These receptors were obtained from a female donor with multiple sclerosis, enrolled in a pregnancy study.

This rearrangement joins TRBV19 to TRBJ2-1; D ambiguous. V was clipped by 3 bases and J by 7 bases, with 7 bases between them. The CDR3 has 12 residues. Germline CDR1 and CDR2: LNHDA and SQIVND (reference sequence). The chain's CDR3 is CASSIPANEQFF. The CDR3 bases are TGTGCCAGTAGTATCCCCGCGAATGAGCAGTTCTTC.

The CDR3 nucleotides are TGTGCCAGCAGTTACTTAGGGGGGGCCCAGAACACTGAAGCTTTCTTT. This gives the protein CASSYLGGAQNTEAFF. The V and J genes are TRBV6-5 and TRBJ1-1; D perhaps matches TRBD1 (6 bases). The CDR3 sequence is 16 residues long. Germline lookup yields CDR1 MNHEY and CDR2 SVGAGI. V was trimmed by 1 base and J by 1 base, leaving 13 bases between them.

This clone has just a few counts. V and J are TRBV15 and TRBJ2-6; a weak D match, TRBD2 (5 bases). V lost 0 bases and J lost 1, with 7 bases in between. CDR1 is LNHNV and CDR2 is YYDKDF in the germline V gene (reference sequence). This CDR3 spans 16 amino acids. The CDR3 reads CATSRDRESGANVLTF. Here the CDR3 DNA reads TGTGCCACCAGCAGAGATCGGGAATCTGGGGCCAACGTCCTGACTTTC.

The table lists this clone with a few counts. The gene calls are TRBV7-9 and TRBJ1-1; unclear D gene. The V end was cut by 1 base, the J end by 3 bases, with 12 bases between. CDR1 is SEHNR, CDR2 FQNEAQ, per germline (reference sequence). This CDR3 is built from 15 residues. CDR3 protein: CASSLGSIDDTEAFF. Here the CDR3 DNA reads TGTGCCAGCAGCTTAGGGAGTATTGATGACACTGAAGCTTTCTTT.

This chain uses TRBV9 with TRBJ2-3; possible D gene TRBD1, 6 bases. The germline V and J ends were trimmed by 0 bases and 3 bases, with 14 bases remaining between them. CDR1 and CDR2 (germline): SGDLS, YYNGEE. The CDR3 contains 16 residues. The CDR3 spells CASSVVGAGETDTQYF. The CDR3 region has the DNA TGTGCCAGCAGCGTAGTTGGGGCAGGGGAAACAGATACGCAGTATTTT.